This T cell receptor (beta chain) was sequenced in a study of post-analysis software for immune sequencing data. Study-wide results and caveats: TRBV5-6, TRBV5-1 and TRBV20-1 belonged to a set of about 5 TRBV segments that were more frequent in patients than controls.

Carried by the TCR beta cDNA libraries were unique molecular identifiers. TCRdb reprocessed the PCR reads with MiXCR, giving one entry per CDR3 protein. There are approximately 730,000 distinct CDR3 sequences in the sample; roughly 27% occur only once, and around 0.55% lies in the top ten. Per the germline V gene, CDR1 is SGHTA and CDR2 is FQGNSA. V lost 5 bases, J lost 0 bases, and 5 bases lay in between. The CDR3 has 14 residues. This clonotype was counted at least ten times. Antigen: not known. The chain couples TRBV7-2 to TRBJ2-6, with unresolved D. The clonotype originates from a girl aged 5-17 years with multiple sclerosis. Material for sequencing was blood. The CDR3 region has the DNA TGTGCCAGCAGCCCTTCCTCTGGGGCCAACGTCCTGACTTTC. Amino acids: CASSPSSGANVLTF.